The 18 T cell receptor beta chains presented below share a single source sample, sequenced in a study of cytomegalovirus exposure and HLA in healthy donors. It was with 60 Vbeta and 13 Jbeta primers that the PCR ran. TCRdb's table, derived via immunoSEQ multiplex PCR, lists solely in-frame clones and lacks some. The sample shows around 150,000 clones, under 90% of them seen only once. Sequences were obtained from PBMCs. The receptor set was obtained from a young man in good health and CMV-seronegative.

The chain combines TRBV11-2 with TRBJ2-7; D gene unclear. CDR1 is SGHAT, CDR2 FQNNGV, per germline. The V gene lost 4 bases and the J gene lost 3 bases, with 10 bases spanning the gap. The CDR3 has 13 amino acids. In DNA form, the CDR3 reads TGTGCCAGCAGCTGGAACGCAGGCTACGAGCAGTACTTC. The encoded protein is CASSWNAGYEQYF.

The CDR3: CASSPGDFSTDTQYF. For the CDR3, the DNA is TGTGCCAGTAGTCCTGGGGACTTCAGCACAGATACGCAGTATTTT. The V call is TRBV19, the J call TRBJ2-3; a weak D match, TRBD2 (6 bases). CDR1 LNHDA and CDR2 SQIVND come from the germline V gene (reference sequence). The CDR3 totals 15 residues. Trimming took off 5 bases at V and 0 bases at J, with 12 bases between the two ends. The full variable domain, its missing parts supplied by reference TRBV19 and TRBJ2-3, is DGGITQSPKYLFRKEGQNVTLSCEQNLNHDAMYWYRQDPGQGLRLIYYSQIVNDFQKGDIAEGYSVSREKKESFPLTVTSAQKNPTAFYLCASSPGDFSTDTQYFGPGTRLTVL.

This chain joins TRBV4-1 and TRBJ2-1; possibly TRBD1 for D (6 bases). The germline V gene has CDR1 MGHRA and CDR2 YSYEKL. This CDR3 comprises 14 residues. V was clipped by 0 bases and J by 10 bases, with 13 bases between them. The CDR3 reads CASSQDHSGDEQFF. CDR3 DNA sequence: TGCGCCAGCAGCCAAGATCATTCAGGGGACGAGCAGTTCTTC.

This chain joins TRBV4-1 and TRBJ2-2; 10 bases map to TRBD1. Trimming removed 0 bases from V and 2 bases from J; junction bases left unmatched: 12. CDR3 length: 20 amino acids. Germline CDR1 and CDR2: MGHRA and YSYEKL. The CDR3 region has the DNA TGCGCCAGCAGCCAAGATGCCACCGGGTGGGACAGGGGCAACACCGGGGAGCTGTTTTTT. Translation: CASSQDATGWDRGNTGELFF.

The chain employs TRBV7-9 and TRBJ2-1; TRBD2 agrees at 7 bases. After removal of 3 bases from V and 3 bases from J, the junction contained 5 bases not matched to a gene. The CDR3 has 15 amino acids. In germline, CDR1 is SEHNR, CDR2 FQNEAQ (reference sequence). The DNA for the CDR3 is TGTGCCAGCAGCTTCCCTAGCGGCAGCTACAATGAGCAGTTCTTC. This translates into CASSFPSGSYNEQFF.

This chain uses TRBV27 with TRBJ1-5, with 7 positions matching TRBD1. Losses at the gene ends were 2 bases for V and 4 bases for J; bases not matched to a gene: 5. The CDR3 consists of 15 residues. Germline-derived CDR1 and CDR2 are MNHEY and SMNVEV (reference sequence). The CDR3: CASSLEDRNNQPQHF. The DNA of the CDR3 is TGTGCCAGCAGTTTAGAGGACAGGAATAATCAGCCCCAGCATTTT.

This clone occurred once. The chain links TRBV28 to TRBJ2-3, with TRBD1 identical over 8 bases. After removal of 5 bases from V and 5 bases from J, the junction contained 9 bases not matched to a gene. Germline V CDR1 and CDR2: MDHEN, SYDVKM. The CDR3 is made up of 15 amino acids. CDR3 region: CASSPGGGYGDTQYF. Written as DNA, the CDR3 is TGTGCCAGCAGTCCAGGGGGCGGGTACGGAGATACGCAGTATTTT.

The V gene is TRBV15, the J gene TRBJ2-1; a possible D gene is TRBD2 (6 bases). Germline V gene lookup returns CDR1 LNHNV and CDR2 YYDKDF (reference sequence). The CDR3 extends over 16 amino acids. With 0 bases removed from V and 0 bases from J, the gap between germline ends came to 9 bases. The CDR3 spells CATSRDRGSSYNEQFF. CDR3 coding DNA: TGTGCCACCAGCAGAGATCGGGGGAGCTCCTACAATGAGCAGTTCTTC.

This chain links TRBV7-9 with TRBJ2-5; a weak D match, TRBD2 (5 bases). Germline CDR1 SEHNR, CDR2 FQNEAQ (reference sequence). V was shortened by 6 bases and J by 5 bases, with 10 bases between the two germline ends. This CDR3 comprises 12 residues. As DNA, the CDR3 is TGTGCCAGCAGAAAGACGGGGGAGACCCAGTACTTC. Encoded protein: CASRKTGETQYF.

The V and J genes are TRBV6-1 and TRBJ2-7, with 8 bases aligning to TRBD2. J gave up 4 bases and V 7 bases, and 9 bases lay outside the gene matches. This CDR3 has 14 residues. Germline CDR1 reads MNHNS; CDR2 reads SASEGT. CDR3 nucleotide sequence: TGTGCCAGCACCGGGACTAGACCAACTTACGAGCAGTACTTC. Protein sequence: CASTGTRPTYEQYF.

This chain connects TRBV7-2 to TRBJ2-7; 10 nucleotides line up with TRBD2. Germline V CDR1 and CDR2: SGHTA, FQGNSA. J lost 4 bases, V lost 5 bases, and 11 bases had no gene match. The CDR3 loop spans 16 amino acids. CDR3 DNA: TGTGCCAGCAGCCCAAACCAAGCGGGAGGGGGATACGAGCAGTACTTC. Translation: CASSPNQAGGGYEQYF.

This chain uses TRBV14 with TRBJ2-3, with TRBD2 identical over 14 bases. Per the germline V gene, CDR1 is SGHDN and CDR2 is FVKESK. The CDR3 has 16 amino acids. V lost 3 bases, J lost 4 bases, and 3 bases stayed unmatched. In DNA form, the CDR3 reads TGTGCCAGCAGCCAGGGGACTAGCGGGAGAGCAGATACGCAGTATTTT. This encodes CASSQGTSGRADTQYF.

The rearrangement uses TRBV5-1 and TRBJ1-5; D remains unclear. The CDR3 length is 13 residues. Trimming removed 1 base from V and 6 bases from J, with 8 bases in between. Germline-derived CDR1 and CDR2 are SGHRS and YFSETQ. CDR3 loop: CASSLKRGQPQHF. Here the CDR3 DNA reads TGCGCCAGCAGCTTGAAAAGAGGTCAGCCCCAGCATTTT. The full variable domain, completed using reference TRBV5-1 and TRBJ1-5, is KAGVTQTPRYLIKTRGQQVTLSCSPISGHRSVSWYQQTPGQGLQFLFEYFSETQRNKGNFPGRFSGRQFSNSRSEMNVSTLELGDSALYLCASSLKRGQPQHFGDGTRLSIL.

The chain joins TRBV4-1 to TRBJ1-5; TRBD1 agrees at 11 bases. The CDR3 consists of 15 residues. The trim removed 1 base at V and 6 bases at J, leaving 2 bases unmatched. Per the germline V gene, CDR1 is MGHRA and CDR2 is YSYEKL. Here the CDR3 reads CASSQGTGGFQPQHF. CDR3 nucleotide sequence: TGCGCCAGCAGCCAAGGGACAGGGGGCTTTCAGCCCCAGCATTTT.

This clone turned up a few times. This chain uses TRBV28 with TRBJ2-3; 14 positions match TRBD2. V was clipped by 5 bases and J by 5 bases; unmatched bases: 15. Germline values: CDR1 MDHEN, CDR2 SYDVKM. The CDR3 runs 19 residues. CDR3 region: CASSTTAPTSGRARDTQYF. The CDR3 nucleotides read TGTGCCAGCAGTACGACTGCACCGACTAGCGGGAGGGCCCGAGATACGCAGTATTTT. Combining the CDR3 with reference TRBV28 and TRBJ2-3 gives the whole variable domain DVKVTQSSRYLVKRTGEKVFLECVQDMDHENMFWYRQDPGLGLRLIYFSYDVKMKEKGDIPEGYSVSREKKERFSLILESASTNQTSMYLCASSTTAPTSGRARDTQYFGPGTRLTVL.

The genes are TRBV25-1 and TRBJ1-1; a weak D match, TRBD1 (6 bases). Germline values: CDR1 MGHDK, CDR2 SYGVNS. Deletions cut 2 bases from V and 3 bases from J, with 10 bases between. The CDR3 is 14 amino acids. CDR3 region: CASSEIGQYTEAFF. CDR3 nucleotides: TGTGCCAGCAGTGAAATTGGACAGTACACTGAAGCTTTCTTT. The full variable domain, completed using reference TRBV25-1 and TRBJ1-1, is EADIYQTPRYLVIGTGKKITLECSQTMGHDKMYWYQQDPGMELHLIHYSYGVNSTEKGDLSSESTVSRIRTEHFPLTLESARPSHTSQYLCASSEIGQYTEAFFGQGTRLTVV.

The rearrangement uses TRBV19 and TRBJ2-3; tentatively, D is TRBD1 (5 bases). Germline CDR1 LNHDA, CDR2 SQIVND (reference sequence). V lost 1 base and J 4 bases, leaving 12 bases between the germline ends. This CDR3 has 15 amino acids. CDR3 coding DNA: TGTGCCAGTAGTATAGGTCAGGGTGATGCAGATACGCAGTATTTT. It codes for CASSIGQGDADTQYF. The variable domain in full, completed from reference TRBV19 and TRBJ2-3, reads DGGITQSPKYLFRKEGQNVTLSCEQNLNHDAMYWYRQDPGQGLRLIYYSQIVNDFQKGDIAEGYSVSREKKESFPLTVTSAQKNPTAFYLCASSIGQGDADTQYFGPGTRLTVL.

The chain recombines TRBV7-9 with TRBJ2-5, with 7 bases identical to TRBD1. The CDR3 covers 14 residues. Per the germline V gene, CDR1 is SEHNR and CDR2 is FQNEAQ (reference sequence). J lost 2 bases, V lost 5 bases, and 5 bases had no gene match. The CDR3 loop is CASSLTGVQETQYF. DNA for the CDR3: TGTGCCAGCAGCCTAACAGGGGTACAAGAGACCCAGTACTTC.